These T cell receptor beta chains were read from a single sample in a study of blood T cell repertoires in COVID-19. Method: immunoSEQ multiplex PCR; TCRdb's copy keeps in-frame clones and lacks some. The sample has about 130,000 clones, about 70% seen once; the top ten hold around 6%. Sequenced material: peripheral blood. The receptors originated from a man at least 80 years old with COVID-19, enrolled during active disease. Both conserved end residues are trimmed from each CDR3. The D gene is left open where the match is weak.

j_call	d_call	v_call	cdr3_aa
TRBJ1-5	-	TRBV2	ASSVEAVISNQPQH
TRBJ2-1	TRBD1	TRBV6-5	ASSPWTGNDEQF
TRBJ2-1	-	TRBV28	ASSPGLEQF
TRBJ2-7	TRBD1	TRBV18	ASSPQGGAFYEQY
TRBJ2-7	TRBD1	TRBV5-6	ASSIGTGPYEQY
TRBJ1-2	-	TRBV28	ASSFGLREGHT
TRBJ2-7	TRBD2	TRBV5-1	ASSLGAREGNEQY
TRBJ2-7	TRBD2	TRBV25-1	ASSNLAAPYEQY
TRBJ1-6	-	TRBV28	ATTRWSSYNSPLH
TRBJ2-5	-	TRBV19	ASSIFGSPETQY
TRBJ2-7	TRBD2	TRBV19	ASTAAGGPLEQY
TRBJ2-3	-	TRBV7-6	ASSTRAETQY
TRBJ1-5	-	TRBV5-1	ANLFGYSNQPQH
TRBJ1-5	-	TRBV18	ASSPQGGDQPQH